Listed here are 31 T cell receptor beta chains from one sample, sequenced in a study of shared clonotypes between healthy human individuals. Sequencing was performed with immunoSEQ multiplex PCR; in TCRdb, only in-frame clones are kept and a portion is missing. The sample holds more than 550,000 clones, roughly 91% seen once. Sample: memory CD8+ T cells from PBMCs. Specified subset: CD45RO+ cells pooled with CCR7-negative TemRA cells. These receptors all come from a man aged 18 to 30 in good health. Some clones in this sample may be carry-over from other donors' samples.

CDR3 in amino acids: CASSPGTGAVYEQYF. The CDR3 DNA sequence: TGTGCCAGCAGTCCCGGGACGGGAGCCGTGTACGAGCAGTACTTC. The chain recombines TRBV27 with TRBJ2-7, with D perhaps matching TRBD2 (6 bases). CDR1 is MNHEY, CDR2 SMNVEV, per germline (reference sequence). This CDR3 has 15 residues. The V end was cut by 5 bases, the J end by 4 bases, with 18 bases between.

The V and J genes are TRBV7-9 and TRBJ1-3, with 7 bases matching TRBD1. Per the germline V gene, CDR1 is SEHNR and CDR2 is FQNEAQ (reference sequence). V lost 5 bases and J lost 0; bases outside the gene matches: 10. The CDR3 consists of 17 residues. Here the CDR3 DNA reads TGTGCCAGCAGCCAGGGGGTGGAAGCCTCCTCTGGAAACACCATATATTTT. Its protein product is CASSQGVEASSGNTIYF.

V gene TRBV15 combines with J gene TRBJ1-1, with D hard to call. V was pared by 5 bases and J by 1 base, with 14 bases between. The CDR3 extends over 15 amino acids. In germline, CDR1 is LNHNV, CDR2 YYDKDF (reference sequence). The CDR3: CATSQKVVGNTEAFF. As DNA, the CDR3 is TGTGCCACCAGCCAAAAGGTGGTCGGGAACACTGAAGCTTTCTTT.

V is TRBV19 and J is TRBJ1-5; D unclear. V lost 5 bases and J lost 3, with 14 bases in between. CDR3 size: 15 residues. Germline V gene lookup returns CDR1 LNHDA and CDR2 SQIVND (reference sequence). CDR3 sequence: CASSADGNHNQPQHF. The CDR3 nucleotides are TGTGCCAGTAGTGCCGACGGTAATCACAATCAGCCCCAGCATTTT.

V gene TRBV11-2 combines with J gene TRBJ2-5; no definite D call. Germline CDR1 reads SGHAT; CDR2 reads FQNNGV. Trimming removed 4 bases from V and 1 base from J, with 13 bases in between. The CDR3 spans 15 residues. CDR3 loop: CASSSLYSLQETQYF. CDR3 DNA: TGTGCCAGCAGCTCCCTATACTCACTCCAAGAGACCCAGTACTTC.

The chain carries TRBV7-9 and TRBJ1-1; 7 nucleotides match TRBD1. Trimming cost V 7 bases and J 1 base; bases outside gene matches: 3. The CDR3 consists of 13 residues. The germline V gene has CDR1 SEHNR and CDR2 FQNEAQ (reference sequence). The CDR3 DNA follows: TGTGCCAGCATCCAGGGGGGGAACACTGAAGCTTTCTTT. Residues: CASIQGGNTEAFF.

This clone was found many times. V and J are TRBV6-1 and TRBJ2-7, with D perhaps TRBD2 (5 bases). Germline V CDR1 and CDR2: MNHNS, SASEGT. V dropped 5 bases and J dropped 0 bases, with 11 bases sitting between them. This CDR3 is 14 amino acids long. CDR3 sequence reads: CASSSLGVSYEQYF. In DNA form, the CDR3 reads TGTGCCAGCAGTTCCTTGGGAGTCTCCTACGAGCAGTACTTC.

The genes are TRBV28 and TRBJ1-2; 10 nucleotides align to TRBD1. V lost 0 bases and J lost 8; bases outside the gene matches: 12. The CDR3 loop spans 17 amino acids. Germline CDR1 MDHEN, CDR2 SYDVKM. CDR3 nucleotides: TGTGCCAGCAGTTTATGGGGATCCGGGACAGGGGCGCTCGGCTACACCTTC. It codes for CASSLWGSGTGALGYTF.

This rearrangement joins TRBV19 to TRBJ2-7; D is unclear. The CDR3 has 13 amino acids. Trimming removed 8 bases from V and 0 bases from J, with 11 bases in between. Germline V gene sequence: CDR1 LNHDA, CDR2 SQIVND (reference sequence). The CDR3 protein is CASAARSSYEQYF. CDR3 bases: TGTGCCAGTGCGGCTAGGAGCTCCTACGAGCAGTACTTC.

The chain is built from TRBV9 and TRBJ2-7; 10 bases are shared with TRBD2. The CDR3 runs to 17 residues. J lost 2 bases, V lost 0 bases, and 8 bases had no gene match. Germline V gene sequence: CDR1 SGDLS, CDR2 YYNGEE. The CDR3 DNA follows: TGTGCCAGCAGCGTAGGTCTCTCCAGCGGGAGGGCCTACGAGCAGTACTTC. It codes for CASSVGLSSGRAYEQYF.

A word on this clone: An end of the junction differs from the germline gene, which may be a read error. This chain joins TRBV2 and TRBJ2-7, with 11 bases identical to TRBD2. The CDR3 loop spans 16 amino acids. Germline values: CDR1 SNHLY, CDR2 FYNNEI. The CDR3 spells CASREGLAGSSYEQYF. For the CDR3, the DNA is TGTGCCAGCAGGGAAGGACTAGCGGGCAGCTCCTACGAGCAGTACTTC.

The rearrangement joins TRBV9 to TRBJ2-7, with 8 bases lining up with TRBD2. CDR1 SGDLS and CDR2 YYNGEE come from the germline V gene. Trimming at V came to 0 bases and at J to 4 bases, leaving 6 bases not matched to a gene. The CDR3 is made up of 15 amino acids. The CDR3 DNA reads TGTGCCAGCAGCGTAGCTCCAGCGGGAGTTTACGAGCAGTACTTC. Its protein is CASSVAPAGVYEQYF.

Remarks on this clone: Other DNA sequences of this sample code for an identical CDR3. The chain employs TRBV27 and TRBJ2-7, with a tentative D call TRBD1 (5 bases). The CDR3 is 15 residues long. CDR1 and CDR2 (germline): MNHEY, SMNVEV (reference sequence). V dropped 0 bases and J dropped 3 bases, with 12 bases sitting between them. In nucleotides, the CDR3 is TGTGCCAGCAGTTTATCGGCAGGGTGGGGCTACGAGCAGTACTTC. As protein: CASSLSAGWGYEQYF.

This clone appeared a few times. The same CDR3 can be traced to other DNA sequences in this sample. This sequence joins TRBV30 and TRBJ1-1; D not certain. CDR3 length equals 11 residues. The germline gives CDR1 GTSNPN, CDR2 SVGIG (reference sequence). V dropped 3 bases and J dropped 1 base, with 3 bases sitting between them. The CDR3 loop is CAWRENTEAFF. As DNA, the CDR3 is TGTGCCTGGAGAGAGAACACTGAAGCTTTCTTT.

The chain has TRBV5-1 and TRBJ2-2; TRBD1 might be the D (5 bases). The CDR3 covers 17 residues. V dropped 1 base and J dropped 4 bases, with 17 bases sitting between them. CDR1 SGHRS and CDR2 YFSETQ come from the germline V gene. CDR3 nucleotides: TGCGCCAGCAGCTTGATCTTCCGACAGACCTTCACCGGGGAGCTGTTTTTT. Its protein product is CASSLIFRQTFTGELFF.

This clone was observed once. The chain recombines TRBV7-9 with TRBJ2-3, with D possibly being TRBD2 (6 bases). The V end was cut by 5 bases, the J end by 6 bases, with 12 bases between. CDR1 is SEHNR, CDR2 FQNEAQ, per germline (reference sequence). The CDR3 has 13 amino acids. In nucleotides, the CDR3 is TGTGCCAGCAGCCGCCTACTAGCCGATACGCAGTATTTT. Its protein is CASSRLLADTQYF.

The chain employs TRBV10-3 and TRBJ2-7; TRBD1 matches at 8 bases. Germline CDR1 ENHRY, CDR2 SYGVKD. This CDR3 region has 15 residues. Trimming cost V 8 bases and J 3 bases; bases outside gene matches: 12. The CDR3 coding sequence is TGTGCCATCCTAGAGGGCACAGGGGGATTCTACGAGCAGTACTTC. The encoded protein is CAILEGTGGFYEQYF.

This clone was seen only once. This chain uses TRBV7-9 with TRBJ2-3; D is uncertain. V lost 1 base, J lost 2 bases, and 16 bases lay in between. This CDR3 region has 17 residues. Germline V gene lookup returns CDR1 SEHNR and CDR2 FQNEAQ (reference sequence). The CDR3 DNA follows: TGTGCCAGCAGCTTAGGGACCAAGAATCCCTCCACAGATACGCAGTATTTT. This encodes CASSLGTKNPSTDTQYF.

This clone was recorded only once. The chain has TRBV27 and TRBJ2-1; D may be TRBD2 (6 bases). The CDR3 totals 17 residues. V was trimmed by 6 bases and J by 0 bases, leaving 18 bases between them. Germline loops: CDR1 MNHEY, CDR2 SMNVEV (reference sequence). The CDR3 reads CASSPLVASASYNEQFF. The CDR3 DNA sequence: TGTGCCAGCAGCCCTCTCGTTGCTAGCGCCTCCTACAATGAGCAGTTCTTC.

CDR3 amino acids: CASSDRVGASDTQYF. CDR3 coding DNA: TGTGCCAGCAGTGACAGGGTGGGGGCCTCGGATACGCAGTATTTT. The V gene is TRBV6-4, the J gene TRBJ2-3; perhaps TRBD1 as D (6 bases). CDR1 and CDR2 from the germline V gene are MRHNA and SNTAGT. The CDR3 covers 15 residues. Trimming pared 2 bases from V and 6 bases from J, leaving 15 bases between.

On this clone: A read error may account for a junction end that differs from germline. The CDR3 protein is CASSFRGWSLHF. The CDR3 nucleotides are TGCGCCAGCAGCTTCAGGGGTTGGTCACTCCACTTC. The chain employs TRBV5-1 and TRBJ1-2; a possible D gene is TRBD1 (6 bases). CDR3 size: 12 residues. CDR1 and CDR2 from the germline V gene are SGHRS and YFSETQ.

This clone was counted only a few times. The chain recombines TRBV7-9 with TRBJ1-1; D might be TRBD1 (5 bases). The CDR3 has 14 residues. V gave up 3 bases and J gave up 3 bases, with 11 bases separating them. The germline CDR1 and CDR2 sequences are SEHNR and FQNEAQ (reference sequence). The CDR3 DNA follows: TGTGCCAGCAGCTTCGGGACTGAATACACTGAAGCTTTCTTT. The encoded protein is CASSFGTEYTEAFF.

J is TRBJ2-7 and V is TRBV7-2; D gene ambiguous. This CDR3 is 12 amino acids long. Trimming took 5 bases from V and 4 from J, leaving 9 bases between them. Per the germline V gene, CDR1 is SGHTA and CDR2 is FQGNSA. For the CDR3, the DNA is TGTGCCAGCAGCGACCTAGGGTACGAGCAGTACTTC. Translating gives CASSDLGYEQYF.

For this clone: One end of the junction varies from germline; a read error may be responsible. This chain connects TRBV7-9 to TRBJ2-2; no clear D gene. The CDR3 totals 11 residues. CDR1 is SEHNR, CDR2 FQNEAQ, per germline (reference sequence). The chain's CDR3 is CASSYTGELFF. CDR3 sequence (DNA): TGCGCCAGCAGCTACACCGGGGAGCTGTTTTTT. Using reference TRBV7-9 and TRBJ2-2 for the parts outside the CDR3, the full variable domain is DTGVSQNPRHKITKRGQNVTFRCDPISEHNRLYWYRQTLGQGPEFLTYFQNEAQLEKSRLLSDRFSAERPKGSFSTLEIQRTEQGDSAMYLCASSYTGELFFGEGSRLTVL.

This clone has a single count. The chain couples TRBV6-1 to TRBJ1-5; possibly TRBD1 for D (5 bases). The CDR3 has 15 amino acids. Germline V gene sequence: CDR1 MNHNS, CDR2 SASEGT. V lost 2 bases, J lost 5 bases, and 13 bases lay in between. In DNA, the CDR3 is TGTGCCAGCAGTGAAAATTGGGGGTTACATCAGCCCCAGCATTTT. Its protein is CASSENWGLHQPQHF.

Concerning this clone: Other DNA sequences within the sample encode an identical CDR3. The chain joins TRBV10-3 to TRBJ1-1, with unresolved D. The CDR3 has 13 residues. Trimming took off 3 bases at V and 4 bases at J, with 9 bases between the two ends. CDR1 is ENHRY, CDR2 SYGVKD, per germline. CDR3 sequence: CAISESVGTEAFF. The CDR3 DNA sequence: TGTGCCATCAGTGAATCGGTGGGCACTGAAGCTTTCTTT.

Worth noting for this clone: The junction departs from germline at one end; a sequencing error may be responsible. The rearrangement uses TRBV2 and TRBJ2-1, with no clear D. The CDR3 has 15 amino acids. Germline V gene sequence: CDR1 SNHLY, CDR2 FYNNEI. In nucleotides, the CDR3 is TGTGCCAGCGGTGATGGGCTGAGCTCCTACAATGAGCAGTTCTTC. Protein sequence: CASGDGLSSYNEQFF.

This sequence joins TRBV21-1 and TRBJ2-7; the table names TRBD1, a call not compared with the DNA. TRBV21-1 is marked as a pseudogene. The CDR3 has 14 amino acids. The CDR3 region has the DNA TGTGCCAGCAGCAACCAACAGGGGTCCTACGAGCAGTACTTC. As protein: CASSNQQGSYEQYF.

This clone has only a few counts. The chain has TRBV28 and TRBJ1-1; D is unclear. With 4 bases removed from V and 1 base from J, the gap between germline ends came to 4 bases. This CDR3 is built from 12 residues. The germline V gene has CDR1 MDHEN and CDR2 SYDVKM. DNA for the CDR3: TGTGCCAGCAGTTCAACGAACACTGAAGCTTTCTTT. This sequence encodes CASSSTNTEAFF.

This chain connects TRBV27 to TRBJ2-3; D gene unclear. V dropped 7 bases and J dropped 0 bases, with 14 bases sitting between them. Germline V lookup: CDR1 MNHEY, CDR2 SMNVEV (reference sequence). This CDR3 spans 15 amino acids. CDR3 sequence: CASNEVPLSTDTQYF. The CDR3 region has the DNA TGTGCCAGCAACGAGGTACCCCTCAGCACAGATACGCAGTATTTT.

The V gene is TRBV19, the J gene TRBJ1-1; TRBD1 might be the D (5 bases). There are 14 residues in the CDR3. CDR1 LNHDA and CDR2 SQIVND come from the germline V gene (reference sequence). The V end was cut by 2 bases, the J end by 5 bases, with 12 bases between. The CDR3 spells CASSIQGIRTEAFF. As DNA, the CDR3 is TGTGCCAGTAGTATACAGGGTATCCGGACTGAAGCTTTCTTT.